This TCR beta chain was obtained from a study of radiation and T cells in renal cell carcinoma. As for time point: blood 4 weeks post-SBRT, at nephrectomy. Sample treatment: 15 Gy SBRT to primary tumor, nephrectomy 4 weeks later. From germline, CDR1 is KGHSH and CDR2 LQKENI. V gave up 3 bases and J gave up 5 bases, with 11 bases separating them. The CDR3 has 15 residues. Method: immunoSEQ multiplex PCR; TCRdb's copy keeps in-frame clones and lacks some. The sample has around 74,000 clones; around four fifths are singletons. The V gene is TRBV18, the J gene TRBJ2-6, with a weak D call TRBD1 (5 bases). The clonotype was recovered from a woman aged 60-75 years with renal cell carcinoma. This material consisted of blood, taken from a patient whose treatment included radiotherapy and nephrectomy. CDR3 amino acids: CASSPPPDRANVLTF. The CDR3 DNA follows: TGTGCCAGCTCACCTCCCCCGGACAGGGCCAACGTCCTGACTTTC.